Detailed here is one T cell receptor beta chain. Data came from immunoSEQ multiplex PCR; TCRdb stores just in-frame clones and leaves some out. The sample lists tens of thousands of clones; about 85% were seen once. Germline V gene sequence: CDR1 LNHDA, CDR2 SQIVND (reference sequence). The CDR3 sequence is 14 residues long. Unmatched junction bases numbered 7, after V lost 5 bases and J lost 5 bases. The data belong to a study of blood T cell repertoires in COVID-19. The chain combines TRBV19 with TRBJ1-1; 8 bases agree with TRBD1. The sequence was collected from a man between 60 and 75 years old with COVID-19, enrolled during active disease. Material for sequencing was peripheral blood. CDR3 in DNA: TGTGCCAGTAGTCCCCGACAGGGGAGTACTGAAGCTTTCTTT. Residues: CASSPRQGSTEAFF. The variable domain in full, with the rest retrieved from reference TRBV19 and TRBJ1-1, is DGGITQSPKYLFRKEGQNVTLSCEQNLNHDAMYWYRQDPGQGLRLIYYSQIVNDFQKGDIAEGYSVSREKKESFPLTVTSAQKNPTAFYLCASSPRQGSTEAFFGQGTRLTVV.